The next 17 T cell receptor beta chains were all read from a single sample in a study of cytomegalovirus exposure and HLA in healthy donors. This PCR relied on a set of 60 Vbeta primers and 13 Jbeta primers. Generated by immunoSEQ multiplex PCR, the TCRdb table keeps only in-frame clones and is missing some. The sample has 130,000 or so clones, about 83% seen once. The material sequenced was PBMCs. These receptor sequences come from a man aged 30-40 years in good health and CMV-seronegative.

V and J are TRBV7-3 and TRBJ1-3, with TRBD1 identical over 9 bases. V trimming: 0 bases; J trimming: 4 bases; junction bases outside the gene matches: 4. Germline V gene sequence: CDR1 SGHTA, CDR2 FQGTGA. CDR3 length: 16 amino acids. The CDR3 protein is CASSLTGTGSGNTIYF. CDR3 nucleotide sequence: TGTGCCAGCAGCTTAACCGGGACAGGGTCCGGAAACACCATATATTTT.

CDR3 sequence reads: CASSPQREANTEAFF. Written as DNA, the CDR3 is TGTGCCAGCTCACCACAACGGGAGGCGAACACTGAAGCTTTCTTT. The chain recombines TRBV18 with TRBJ1-1; D not certain. Trimming cost V 1 base and J 1 base, with 10 bases left between them. Germline V lookup: CDR1 KGHSH, CDR2 LQKENI. There are 15 residues in the CDR3.

The rearrangement links TRBV5-1 to TRBJ2-1, with D tentatively TRBD1 (6 bases). The CDR3 runs 12 residues. Germline CDR1 reads SGHRS; CDR2 reads YFSETQ. The V and J ends lost 4 bases and 5 bases respectively, with 7 bases between them. This chain's CDR3 is CASSRDNNEQFF. For the CDR3, the DNA is TGCGCCAGCAGCCGGGACAACAATGAGCAGTTCTTC.

Here the CDR3 DNA reads TGTGCCAGCAGTGTTGGACAGGGGGGAAATAGCAATCAGCCCCAGCATTTT. Its translation is CASSVGQGGNSNQPQHF. The chain recombines TRBV6-1 with TRBJ1-5; TRBD1 agrees at 10 bases. Germline CDR1 reads MNHNS; CDR2 reads SASEGT. With V trimmed by 4 bases and J by 0 bases, 6 bases remained unmatched. The CDR3 totals 17 residues.

The chain carries TRBV29-1 and TRBJ1-3; no clear D. The V end lost 6 bases, the J end lost 4 bases, and 10 bases lay between the germline ends. The CDR3 runs 12 residues. Per the germline V gene, CDR1 is SQVTM and CDR2 is ANQGSEA. The CDR3 spells CSVEAGGNTIYF. The CDR3 nucleotides are TGCAGCGTCGAGGCGGGAGGAAACACCATATATTTT.

V and J are TRBV7-5 and TRBJ1-5. TRBV7-5 is noted as a pseudogene. The CDR3 sequence is 12 residues long. The CDR3 here is CVRDCSNQPQHF. DNA of the CDR3: TGTGTCAGGGACTGTAGCAATCAGCCCCAGCATTTT.

The chain links TRBV28 to TRBJ2-5, with 7 bases that match TRBD1. The CDR3 has 16 amino acids. In germline, CDR1 is MDHEN, CDR2 SYDVKM. J lost 5 bases, V lost 3 bases, and 12 bases had no gene match. DNA of the CDR3: TGTGCCAGCAGTTTTCCGCCGGACAGGCCGGCGGAGACCCAGTACTTC. Encoded protein: CASSFPPDRPAETQYF.

This rearrangement joins TRBV30 to TRBJ2-7, with TRBD1 identical over 8 bases. This CDR3 contains 15 residues. Germline-derived CDR1 and CDR2 are GTSNPN and SVGIG (reference sequence). J lost 2 bases, V lost 2 bases, and 8 bases had no gene match. DNA of the CDR3: TGTGCCTGGAGTCCGAGGACAGGGCTCACCTACGAGCAGTACTTC. Protein: CAWSPRTGLTYEQYF.

This clone was seen only a few times. This chain links TRBV18 with TRBJ2-5, with D perhaps matching TRBD1 (5 bases). The J call may be mistaken, given a closer DNA end match to TRBJ2-7. The CDR3 runs 12 residues. Germline V gene lookup returns CDR1 KGHSH and CDR2 LQKENI. The CDR3 sequence is CASSMDIYEQYF. CDR3 DNA sequence: TGTGCCAGCTCGATGGACATTTACGAGCAGTACTTC.

This clone was found a few times. The chain is built from TRBV5-6 and TRBJ1-1; TRBD1 aligns across 10 bases. Germline V gene data show CDR1 as SGHDT and CDR2 as YYEEEE. V lost 6 bases, J lost 5 bases, and 7 bases stayed unmatched. This CDR3 is built from 14 residues. The CDR3 reads CASTLDRGITEAFF. DNA for the CDR3: TGTGCCAGCACCCTGGACAGGGGGATAACTGAAGCTTTCTTT.

The chain is built from TRBV2 and TRBJ2-1; 8 positions agree with TRBD1. Germline V CDR1 and CDR2: SNHLY, FYNNEI. This CDR3 comprises 12 residues. J gave up 4 bases and V 10 bases, and 3 bases lay outside the gene matches. The CDR3 is CATGTGYNEQFF. In nucleotides, the CDR3 is TGTGCCACCGGGACAGGTTACAATGAGCAGTTCTTC. Supplemented by reference TRBV2 and TRBJ2-1, the full variable domain reads EPEVTQTPSHQVTQMGQEVILRCVPISNHLYFYWYRQILGQKVEFLVSFYNNEISEKSEIFDDQFSVERPDGSNFTLKIRSTKLEDSAMYFCATGTGYNEQFFGPGTRLTVL.

The chain is built from TRBV6-5 and TRBJ1-2, with D possibly TRBD1 on 6 matching bases. The CDR3 contains 13 residues. V dropped 4 bases and J dropped 2 bases, with 8 bases sitting between them. Germline V gene data show CDR1 as MNHEY and CDR2 as SVGAGI. The chain's CDR3 is CASSSGTNYGYTF. The DNA for the CDR3 is TGTGCCAGCAGTTCCGGGACAAACTATGGCTACACCTTC.

The J gene is TRBJ2-7, the V gene TRBV5-1; TRBD1 matches 7 bases. Germline CDR1 is SGHRS and CDR2 is YFSETQ. After removal of 0 bases from V and 13 bases from J, the junction contained 7 bases not matched to a gene. The CDR3 totals 12 residues. The CDR3 DNA is TGCGCCAGCAGCTTGGGACAGGGCGAGGACTACTTC. Translating it yields CASSLGQGEDYF.

V usage is TRBV4-1 and J usage is TRBJ1-1; D may be TRBD1 (5 bases). The CDR3 is made up of 16 amino acids. Germline CDR1 MGHRA, CDR2 YSYEKL. With 6 bases removed from V and 0 bases from J, the gap between germline ends came to 17 bases. CDR3 bases: TGCGCCAGCAGGCGCGCTAGCGGACACTTGAACACTGAAGCTTTCTTT. This sequence encodes CASRRASGHLNTEAFF.

This chain connects TRBV5-1 to TRBJ2-7; 7 bases map to TRBD1. Germline lookup yields CDR1 SGHRS and CDR2 YFSETQ. V gave up 4 bases and J gave up 3 bases; unmatched junction bases: 7. The CDR3 is 14 amino acids. The CDR3 DNA reads as TGCGCCAGCAGCGAAACAGGGGCATACTACGAGCAGTACTTC. Translating gives CASSETGAYYEQYF.

The chain has TRBV6-5 and TRBJ1-4, with 7 bases that match TRBD1. Germline V gene data show CDR1 as MNHEY and CDR2 as SVGAGI. There are 15 residues in the CDR3. V was clipped by 6 bases and J by 6 bases; unmatched bases: 10. For the CDR3, the DNA is TGTGCCAGCAGACTATGGGGGACAGAGGATGAAAAACTGTTTTTT. Its translation: CASRLWGTEDEKLFF.

This clone occurred once. The chain has TRBV28 and TRBJ2-4; D is uncertain. Germline V gene lookup returns CDR1 MDHEN and CDR2 SYDVKM. The V gene lost 2 bases and the J gene lost 6 bases, with 2 bases spanning the gap. This CDR3 region has 11 residues. The DNA for the CDR3 is TGTGCCAGCAGTTTACGAAACATTCAGTACTTC. Translation: CASSLRNIQYF.